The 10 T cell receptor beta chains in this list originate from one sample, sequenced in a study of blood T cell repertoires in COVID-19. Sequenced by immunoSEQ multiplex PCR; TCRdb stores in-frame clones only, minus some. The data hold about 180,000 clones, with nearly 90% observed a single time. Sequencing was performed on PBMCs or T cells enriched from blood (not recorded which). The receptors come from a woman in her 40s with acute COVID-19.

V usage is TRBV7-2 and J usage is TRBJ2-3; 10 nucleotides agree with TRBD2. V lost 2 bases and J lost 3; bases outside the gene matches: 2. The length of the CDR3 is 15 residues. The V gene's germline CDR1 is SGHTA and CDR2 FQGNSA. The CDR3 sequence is CASSLSSGRTDTQYF. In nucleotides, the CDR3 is TGTGCCAGCAGCTTAAGTAGCGGGAGGACAGATACGCAGTATTTT. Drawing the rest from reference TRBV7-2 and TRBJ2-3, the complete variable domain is GAGVSQSPSNKVTEKGKDVELRCDPISGHTALYWYRQSLGQGLEFLIYFQGNSAPDKSGLPSDRFSAERTGGSVSTLTIQRTQQEDSAVYLCASSLSSGRTDTQYFGPGTRLTVL.

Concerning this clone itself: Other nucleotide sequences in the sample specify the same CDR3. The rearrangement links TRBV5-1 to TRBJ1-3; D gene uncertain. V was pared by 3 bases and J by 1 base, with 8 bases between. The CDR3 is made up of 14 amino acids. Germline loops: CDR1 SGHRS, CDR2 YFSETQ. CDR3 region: CASSSSGSGNTIYF. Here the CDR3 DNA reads TGCGCCAGCAGCTCCTCAGGTTCTGGAAACACCATATATTTT.

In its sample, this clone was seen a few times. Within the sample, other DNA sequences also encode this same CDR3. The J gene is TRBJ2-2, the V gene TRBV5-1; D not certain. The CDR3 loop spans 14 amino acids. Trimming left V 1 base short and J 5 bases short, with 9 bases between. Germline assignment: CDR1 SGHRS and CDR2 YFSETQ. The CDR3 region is CASSLPRNTGELFF. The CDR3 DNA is TGCGCCAGCAGCTTGCCTCGTAATACCGGGGAGCTGTTTTTT.

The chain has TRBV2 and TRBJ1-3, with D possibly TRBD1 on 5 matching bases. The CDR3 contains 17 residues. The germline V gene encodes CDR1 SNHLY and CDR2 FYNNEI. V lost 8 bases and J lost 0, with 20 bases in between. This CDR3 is CASSGGVLGSSGNTIYF. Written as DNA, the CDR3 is TGTGCCAGCTCGGGGGGGGTTCTTGGTAGCTCTGGAAACACCATATATTTT.

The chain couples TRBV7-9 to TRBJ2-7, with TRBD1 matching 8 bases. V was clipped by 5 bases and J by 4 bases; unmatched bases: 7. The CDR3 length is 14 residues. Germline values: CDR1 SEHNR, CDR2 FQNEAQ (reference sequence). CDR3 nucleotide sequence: TGTGCCAGCAGCCCCGGGACAGGTCCGTACGAGCAGTACTTC. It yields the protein CASSPGTGPYEQYF.

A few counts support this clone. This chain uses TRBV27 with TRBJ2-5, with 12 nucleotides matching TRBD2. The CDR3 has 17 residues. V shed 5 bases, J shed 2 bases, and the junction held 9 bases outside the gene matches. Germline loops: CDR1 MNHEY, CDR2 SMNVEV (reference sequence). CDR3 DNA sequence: TGTGCCAGCAGTCTTAAAGGACTAGCGGGGCCACAAGAGACCCAGTACTTC. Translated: CASSLKGLAGPQETQYF.

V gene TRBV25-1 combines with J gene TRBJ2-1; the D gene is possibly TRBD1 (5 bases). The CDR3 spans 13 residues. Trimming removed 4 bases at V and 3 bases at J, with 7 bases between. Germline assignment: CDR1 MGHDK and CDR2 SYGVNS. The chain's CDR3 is CASSADNYNEQFF. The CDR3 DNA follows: TGTGCCAGCAGTGCGGACAACTACAATGAGCAGTTCTTC. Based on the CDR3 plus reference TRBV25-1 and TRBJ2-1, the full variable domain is EADIYQTPRYLVIGTGKKITLECSQTMGHDKMYWYQQDPGMELHLIHYSYGVNSTEKGDLSSESTVSRIRTEHFPLTLESARPSHTSQYLCASSADNYNEQFFGPGTRLTVL.

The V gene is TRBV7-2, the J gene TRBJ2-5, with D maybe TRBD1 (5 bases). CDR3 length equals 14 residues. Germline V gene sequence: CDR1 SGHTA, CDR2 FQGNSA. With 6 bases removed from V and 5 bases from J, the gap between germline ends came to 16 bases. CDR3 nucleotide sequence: TGTGCCAGCAGTTTGGAAAGGGGTAGGGAGACCCAGTACTTC. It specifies CASSLERGRETQYF.

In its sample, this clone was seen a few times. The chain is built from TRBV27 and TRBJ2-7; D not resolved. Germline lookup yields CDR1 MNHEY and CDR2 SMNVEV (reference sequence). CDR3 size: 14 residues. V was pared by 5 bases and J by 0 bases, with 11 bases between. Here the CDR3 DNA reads TGTGCCAGCAGTCCCTGGCCTAGCTCCTACGAGCAGTACTTC. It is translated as CASSPWPSSYEQYF.

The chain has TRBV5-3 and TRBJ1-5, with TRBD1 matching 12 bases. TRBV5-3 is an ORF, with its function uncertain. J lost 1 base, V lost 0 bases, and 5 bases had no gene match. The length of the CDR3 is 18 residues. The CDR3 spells CARSLVGQGARSNQPQHF. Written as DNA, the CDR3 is TGTGCCAGAAGCTTGGTGGGACAGGGGGCGCGGAGCAATCAGCCCCAGCATTTT.